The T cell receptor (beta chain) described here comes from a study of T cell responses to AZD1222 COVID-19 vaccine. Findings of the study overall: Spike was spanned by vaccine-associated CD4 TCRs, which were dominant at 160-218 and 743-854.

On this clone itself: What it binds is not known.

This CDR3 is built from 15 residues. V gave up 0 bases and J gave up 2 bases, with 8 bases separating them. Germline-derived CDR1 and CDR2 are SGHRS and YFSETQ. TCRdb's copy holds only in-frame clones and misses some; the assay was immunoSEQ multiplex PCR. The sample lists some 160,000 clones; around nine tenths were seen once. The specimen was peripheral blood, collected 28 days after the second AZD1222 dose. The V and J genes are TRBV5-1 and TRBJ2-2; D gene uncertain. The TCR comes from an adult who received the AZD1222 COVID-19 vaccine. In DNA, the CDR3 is TGCGCCAGCAGCTTGGCCAGTTACAACACCGGGGAGCTGTTTTTT. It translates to CASSLASYNTGELFF.